This is a list of T cell receptor beta chains from one sample in a study of post-analysis software for immune sequencing data. In TCRdb, the PCR reads were re-called with MiXCR into one record per CDR3 protein. The table includes about 800,000 distinct CDR3 sequences, roughly 27% detected once. The sample consisted of blood. These receptors originate from a girl between 10 and 17 years old with multiple sclerosis. CDR3s include the opening cysteine and the closing phenylalanine or tryptophan. The D gene is left open where the match is weak. Rows give clone size only sometimes, using once, few, many, or a class for an expanded clone.

TRBV12-3/TRBV12-4,NA,NA,TRBJ2-1,CASSPQTAYNEQFF,TGTGCCAGCAGTCCGCAGACAGCGTACAATGAGCAGTTCTTC
TRBV5-6,TRBD1,few,TRBJ1-5,CASSATQGIGNQPQHF,TGTGCCAGCAGCGCAACACAGGGGATTGGCAATCAGCCCCAGCATTTT
TRBV5-6,NA,NA,TRBJ2-7,CASSLPLSREQYF,TGTGCCAGCAGCTTGCCCCTTTCTCGCGAGCAGTACTTC
TRBV15,NA,NA,TRBJ2-6,CATSRDLFESGANVLTF,TGTGCCACCAGCAGAGATTTGTTCGAGTCTGGGGCCAACGTCCTGACTTTC
TRBV12-3/TRBV12-4,TRBD2,many,TRBJ2-7,CASSTHIAGLNLYEQYF,TGTGCCAGCAGTACACATATAGCGGGGCTTAATCTCTACGAGCAGTACTTC
TRBV5-1,NA,NA,TRBJ2-5,CASSFGLAQETQYF,TGCGCCAGCAGCTTCGGGCTAGCCCAAGAGACCCAGTACTTC
TRBV29-1,TRBD1,NA,TRBJ2-7,CSVEDRATYEQYF,TGCAGCGTGGAAGACAGGGCGACCTACGAGCAGTACTTC
TRBV7-2,TRBD2,few,TRBJ2-5,CASSGIQGTSGTQETQYF,TGTGCCAGCAGCGGAATACAGGGGACTAGCGGAACCCAAGAGACCCAGTACTTC
TRBV5-1,NA,NA,TRBJ2-1,CASSLGGDWERNEQFF,TGCGCCAGCAGCTTGGGGGGGGACTGGGAGAGGAATGAGCAGTTCTTC
TRBV9,TRBD2,few,TRBJ2-5,CASSADHRASGRDQETQYF,TGTGCCAGCAGCGCCGACCATAGGGCTAGCGGGAGAGATCAAGAGACCCAGTACTTC
TRBV29-1,NA,NA,TRBJ2-5,CSVAPGAGGQTQYF,TGCAGCGTGGCCCCGGGGGCAGGGGGACAGACCCAGTACTTC
TRBV7-9,TRBD1,few,TRBJ2-3,CASSLSWDSTQYF,TGTGCCAGCAGCTTAAGTTGGGACAGCACGCAGTATTTT
TRBV27,NA,NA,TRBJ1-2,CASSLYREDGYTF,TGTGCCAGCAGTTTATACAGGGAGGATGGCTACACCTTC
TRBV29-1,NA,NA,TRBJ2-4,CSVPDSTYYSKNIQYF,TGCAGCGTTCCCGACAGCACCTACTACTCCAAAAACATTCAGTACTTC
TRBV7-2,NA,few,TRBJ2-7,CASSSRRGAVRPYEQYF,TGTGCCAGCAGCTCCCGAAGAGGGGCCGTTCGCCCCTACGAGCAGTACTTC
TRBV6-4,NA,NA,TRBJ2-3,CASSIGTQGDTQYF,TGTGCCAGCAGTATCGGAACGCAGGGAGATACGCAGTATTTT
TRBV4-3,TRBD1,few,TRBJ2-7,CASSLTQGARYEQYF,TGCGCCAGCAGTTTAACCCAGGGGGCGCGTTACGAGCAGTACTTC
TRBV7-2,TRBD1,few,TRBJ1-1,CASSPGTASKAFF,TGTGCCAGCAGCCCCGGGACAGCCAGCAAAGCTTTCTTT
TRBV7-9,NA,NA,TRBJ2-1,CASNPVGAGVIHEQFF,TGTGCCAGCAACCCGGTGGGGGCGGGGGTTATCCATGAGCAGTTCTTC
TRBV28,NA,many,TRBJ2-1,CASTYMDEQFF,TGTGCCAGCACCTACATGGATGAGCAGTTCTTC
TRBV20-1,NA,NA,TRBJ2-7,CSARKTSSYNEQYF,TGCAGTGCTAGGAAGACAAGCTCCTACAATGAGCAGTACTTC
TRBV20-1,NA,NA,TRBJ2-7,CSARDRTDYPPEQYF,TGCAGTGCTAGAGACAGGACAGATTATCCGCCCGAGCAGTACTTC